The rows below give T cell receptor beta chains drawn from one sample of a study of human T cells and chemical hapten exposure. TCRdb independently ran MiXCR on the RACE reads; one entry per CDR3 protein. The sample lists 350,000 to 400,000 distinct CDR3 sequences; more than 4.5% were seen once. The sequences come from whole blood, collected in connection with sensitization to the hapten diphenylcyclopropenone (DPC). All receptors come from a woman between 45 and 60 years old with alopecia areata. Some clones in this sample may be carry-over from other donors' samples. The CDR3 runs from the conserved cysteine through the conserved F or W. The D gene is left open where the match is weak. Size is stated for part of the rows, as once, few or many counts, or as a class when the clone is expanded.

V gene: TRBV2; J gene: TRBJ1-5; clone size: few; D gene: TRBD1; CDR3 DNA: TGTGCCAGCAGTGACAGGGGGGCTAGCAATCAGCCCCAGCATTTT; CDR3 protein: CASSDRGASNQPQHF
V gene: TRBV27; J gene: TRBJ2-2; clone size: many; D gene: .; CDR3 DNA: TGTGCCAGCAGTCTATCACTGAACACCGGGGAGCTGTTTTTT; CDR3 protein: CASSLSLNTGELFF
V gene: TRBV12-3/TRBV12-4; J gene: TRBJ1-4; clone size: many; D gene: TRBD1; CDR3 DNA: TGTGCCAGCAGTCTCAGGGGGCTGAATGAAAAACTGTTTTTT; CDR3 protein: CASSLRGLNEKLFF
V gene: TRBV2; J gene: TRBJ1-2; clone size: many; D gene: .; CDR3 DNA: TGTGCCAGCAGTGATCAGCAGGGTGGCTATGGCTACACCTTC; CDR3 protein: CASSDQQGGYGYTF
V gene: TRBV29-1; J gene: TRBJ2-5; clone size: .; D gene: .; CDR3 DNA: TGCAGCGGGGGGGGGCGAGAGACCCAGTACTTC; CDR3 protein: CSGGGRETQYF
V gene: TRBV12-5; J gene: TRBJ1-1; clone size: many; D gene: .; CDR3 DNA: TGTGCTAGTGGTTCGTCAACTGAAGCTTTCTTT; CDR3 protein: CASGSSTEAFF
V gene: TRBV3-1; J gene: TRBJ1-1; clone size: many; D gene: .; CDR3 DNA: TGTGCCAGCAGCCAGACAGGGAACACTGAAGCTTTCTTT; CDR3 protein: CASSQTGNTEAFF
V gene: TRBV14; J gene: TRBJ1-6; clone size: many; D gene: .; CDR3 DNA: TGTGCCAGCAGCCACGGTTTACCCCTCCACTTT; CDR3 protein: CASSHGLPLHF
V gene: TRBV7-9; J gene: TRBJ2-5; clone size: few; D gene: TRBD1; CDR3 DNA: TGTGCCAGCAGCAACGACAGGGGGCGGAAGACCCAGTACTTC; CDR3 protein: CASSNDRGRKTQYF
V gene: TRBV29-1; J gene: TRBJ2-4; clone size: many; D gene: TRBD2; CDR3 DNA: TGCAGCGTTGCATTAGCGGGAGGCCCGGAGAACATTCAGTACTTC; CDR3 protein: CSVALAGGPENIQYF
V gene: TRBV10-3; J gene: TRBJ1-3; clone size: many; D gene: .; CDR3 DNA: TGTGCCATCAGGGGGGAGACTGGAAACACCATATATTTT; CDR3 protein: CAIRGETGNTIYF
V gene: TRBV20-1; J gene: TRBJ2-1; clone size: .; D gene: .; CDR3 DNA: TGCAGTGCTCCAACCTACAATGAGCAGTTCTTC; CDR3 protein: CSAPTYNEQFF
V gene: TRBV7-8; J gene: TRBJ2-3; clone size: few; D gene: TRBD2; CDR3 DNA: TGTGCCAGCAGCTTATGGGGTAGCGGGGGCACAGATACGCAGTATTTT; CDR3 protein: CASSLWGSGGTDTQYF
V gene: TRBV29-1; J gene: TRBJ2-7; clone size: few; D gene: TRBD2; CDR3 DNA: TGCAGCGTAACTAGCGGGGGCTACTACGAGCAGTACTTC; CDR3 protein: CSVTSGGYYEQYF
V gene: TRBV12-3/TRBV12-4; J gene: TRBJ1-1; clone size: many; D gene: .; CDR3 DNA: TGTGCCAGCAGTTTGGGGGGGGCAAGGGAAGCTTTCTTT; CDR3 protein: CASSLGGAREAFF
V gene: TRBV4-3; J gene: TRBJ2-1; clone size: many; D gene: TRBD2; CDR3 DNA: TGCGCCAGCAGCCAAGAACTAGCGGGAGGTTACAATGAGCAGTTCTTC; CDR3 protein: CASSQELAGGYNEQFF
V gene: TRBV28; J gene: TRBJ2-7; clone size: many; D gene: .; CDR3 DNA: TGTGCCAGCAGCGACAGCTACGAGCAGTACTTC; CDR3 protein: CASSDSYEQYF
V gene: TRBV28; J gene: TRBJ2-2; clone size: .; D gene: TRBD2; CDR3 DNA: TGTGCCAGTGTTAGCGGGAGGAGGCGAACCGGGGAGCTGTTTTTT; CDR3 protein: CASVSGRRRTGELFF
V gene: TRBV20-1; J gene: TRBJ2-1; clone size: few; D gene: .; CDR3 DNA: TGCAGTGCCCCGATCGGGGGAGAGGCCTACAATGAGCAGTTCTTC; CDR3 protein: CSAPIGGEAYNEQFF
V gene: TRBV6-6; J gene: TRBJ2-7; clone size: few; D gene: .; CDR3 DNA: TGTGCCAGCAGTCCAGCGGTTAGGCAGTACTTC; CDR3 protein: CASSPAVRQYF
V gene: TRBV29-1; J gene: TRBJ2-1; clone size: few; D gene: .; CDR3 DNA: TGCAGCGGCGGGGACCTGGGGAGGGAGCAGTTCTTC; CDR3 protein: CSGGDLGREQFF
V gene: TRBV27; J gene: TRBJ2-3; clone size: .; D gene: .; CDR3 DNA: TGTGCCAGCAGTTTATATGGCCCCTCCAGCACAGATACGCAGTATTTT; CDR3 protein: CASSLYGPSSTDTQYF
V gene: TRBV20-1; J gene: TRBJ1-6; clone size: many; D gene: .; CDR3 DNA: TGCAGTGCTATTCGGACAGATAATTCACCCCTCCACTTT; CDR3 protein: CSAIRTDNSPLHF
V gene: TRBV20-1; J gene: TRBJ2-3; clone size: few; D gene: TRBD2; CDR3 DNA: TGCAGTGGCGGGGGGGCTAGGTCGAATACGCAGTATTTT; CDR3 protein: CSGGGARSNTQYF
V gene: TRBV12-5; J gene: TRBJ1-1; clone size: few; D gene: TRBD1; CDR3 DNA: TGTGCTAGTGGCAGCTCCCGTGGGGGGACAGGGGGAACTGAAGCTTTCTTT; CDR3 protein: CASGSSRGGTGGTEAFF
V gene: TRBV10-3; J gene: TRBJ2-5; clone size: many; D gene: .; CDR3 DNA: TGTGCCATCAGTGAGTCTATGGGACTCCAAGGAGAGACCCAGTACTTC; CDR3 protein: CAISESMGLQGETQYF
V gene: TRBV25-1; J gene: TRBJ1-2; clone size: many; D gene: .; CDR3 DNA: TGTGCCAGCAGTGAATTGTCAGGCTACACCTTC; CDR3 protein: CASSELSGYTF
V gene: TRBV5-6; J gene: TRBJ1-2; clone size: .; D gene: .; CDR3 DNA: TGTGCCAGCAGCGGGGGAATGGGACTGTTTTACACCTTC; CDR3 protein: CASSGGMGLFYTF
V gene: TRBV5-1; J gene: TRBJ2-5; clone size: many; D gene: .; CDR3 DNA: TGCGCCAGCAGCTTGGAGGGTTCGGAGACCCAGTACTTC; CDR3 protein: CASSLEGSETQYF
V gene: TRBV10-3; J gene: TRBJ2-5; clone size: .; D gene: .; CDR3 DNA: TGTGCCATCAGTGAGCCGATCAGGGGGGTGGAGACCCAGTACTTC; CDR3 protein: CAISEPIRGVETQYF
V gene: TRBV6-2/TRBV6-3; J gene: TRBJ2-3; clone size: many; D gene: TRBD2; CDR3 DNA: TGTGCCAGCAGGTCGATGACTAGCGGGAGTTCGACAGATACGCAGTATTTT; CDR3 protein: CASRSMTSGSSTDTQYF
V gene: TRBV19; J gene: TRBJ2-2; clone size: few; D gene: .; CDR3 DNA: TGTGCCAGTAGGGAGCAGGGTAACGCGAACACCGGGGAGCTGTTTTTT; CDR3 protein: CASREQGNANTGELFF